One and the same sample provided the 10 T cell receptor beta chains below, sequenced in a study of T cells in localized non-small cell lung cancer (dated by TCRdb to about 2020). The protocol used for the library was the immunoSEQ multiplex PCR assay. In its TCRdb copy, this immuneACCESS table keeps in-frame sequences only and misses some clones. Where compared with another copy, unresolved V genes explain less than half of these, and the others have no known cause. Within this sample are tens of thousands of clones, with about three quarters of them counted one time only. Jointly, the top ten make up about 4.5% of the sample. Sequences were derived from PBMCs, sampled before any cancer treatment. The receptors shown here come from a woman aged 35-75 years with stage II lung adenocarcinoma.

This chain links TRBV28 with TRBJ2-2, with TRBD2 identical over 12 bases. This CDR3 region has 19 residues. V gave up 8 bases and J gave up 3 bases; unmatched junction bases: 16. Germline assignment: CDR1 MDHEN and CDR2 SYDVKM. The CDR3 sequence: CASEPWTSGASYDTGELFF. The CDR3 DNA is TGTGCCAGCGAGCCCTGGACTAGCGGGGCCTCCTACGACACCGGGGAGCTGTTTTTT.

This sequence joins TRBV19 and TRBJ1-2; no definite D call. Germline assignment: CDR1 LNHDA and CDR2 SQIVND (reference sequence). Between the trimmed V and J ends, which lost 6 bases and 0 bases, there was a span of 20 bases. The CDR3 runs to 17 residues. CDR3 in DNA: TGTGCCAGTAGAGAGATTGGAGGGAGGGCGTCTAACTATGGCTACACCTTC. Its protein is CASREIGGRASNYGYTF.

This rearrangement joins TRBV5-4 to TRBJ1-3, with D hard to call. This CDR3 contains 14 residues. Trimming pared 7 bases from V and 2 bases from J, leaving 13 bases between. The germline V gene encodes CDR1 SGHNT and CDR2 YYREEE (reference sequence). The CDR3 spells CASGLVGAGNTIYF. In nucleotides, the CDR3 is TGTGCCAGCGGCCTGGTGGGTGCTGGAAACACCATATATTTT.

This chain joins TRBV7-2 and TRBJ2-1; D not resolved. The CDR3 runs to 15 residues. The V end lost 5 bases, the J end lost 0 bases, and 11 bases lay between the germline ends. Germline V CDR1 and CDR2: SGHTA, FQGNSA. In DNA, the CDR3 is TGTGCCAGCAGCGAGTCGGAGAGCTCCTACAATGAGCAGTTCTTC. Its protein product is CASSESESSYNEQFF.

The chain recombines TRBV5-8 with TRBJ1-1, with D uncertain. CDR3 size: 15 residues. Germline V gene lookup returns CDR1 SGHTS and CDR2 YDEGEE. Trimming left V 1 base short and J 4 bases short, with 14 bases between. The CDR3 DNA is TGTGCCAGCAGCTTGTACAGAGGACCGGGCACTGAAGCTTTCTTT. Its protein product is CASSLYRGPGTEAFF.

The CDR3 reads CATGGGGSHNEQFF. As DNA, the CDR3 is TGTGCCACCGGAGGGGGGGGGTCTCACAATGAGCAGTTCTTC. The chain combines TRBV15 with TRBJ2-1; weak D call: TRBD2 (7 bases). Germline lookup yields CDR1 LNHNV and CDR2 YYDKDF (reference sequence). The V gene lost 8 bases and the J gene lost 5 bases, with 16 bases spanning the gap. The CDR3 totals 14 residues.

The chain joins TRBV21-1 to TRBJ1-2. TRBV21-1 is a known pseudogene. The CDR3 consists of 12 residues. CDR3 sequence (DNA): TGTGCCAGCAGCAAAGGGTCGCGGGGCTACACCTTC. As protein: CASSKGSRGYTF.

This clone was recorded once. The DNA for the CDR3 is TGTGCCAGCAGCTTGGCGGCTAGCGGGGGGGTAGCCAAAAACATTCAGTACTTC. Its translation is CASSLAASGGVAKNIQYF. The chain has TRBV5-7 and TRBJ2-4, with 12 bases that match TRBD2. TRBV5-7 counts as an open reading frame of uncertain function. Unmatched junction bases numbered 4, after V lost 0 bases and J lost 0 bases. The CDR3 sequence is 18 residues long.

The gene calls are TRBV7-2 and TRBJ2-5; TRBD1 aligns across 12 bases. Germline values: CDR1 SGHTA, CDR2 FQGNSA. The trim removed 1 base at V and 0 bases at J, leaving 3 bases unmatched. The CDR3 loop spans 17 amino acids. Here the CDR3 reads CASSLGGQGANQETQYF. The CDR3, as DNA: TGTGCCAGCAGCTTAGGGGGACAGGGGGCCAACCAAGAGACCCAGTACTTC.

This sequence joins TRBV27 and TRBJ1-2; no firm D call. Trimming removed 5 bases at V and 2 bases at J, with 15 bases between. The CDR3 contains 15 residues. Germline CDR1 MNHEY, CDR2 SMNVEV (reference sequence). CDR3 nucleotide sequence: TGTGCCAGCAGTCCCACTTTTGCACCAAACTATGGCTACACCTTC. This translates into CASSPTFAPNYGYTF.